The present T cell receptor beta chain was sequenced within a study of cytomegalovirus exposure and HLA in healthy donors (dated by TCRdb to between 2016 and 2019). Regarding the complete study: According to an earlier analysis of a few hundred of the donors, 200 million or so T cells yielded 90 million to 140 million unique TCR beta sequences and 276 Gb of sequence data. An early release covering roughly 640 HLA-typed donors comprised 300 to 350 gigabases of sequencing data and 85 million or so unique TCR sequences. The genetic ancestry cluster associated with self-reported Caucasian donors included 81% of the roughly 400 genotyped donors. The aim of the study was to test whether cataloging public T cell receptors could identify signatures of past pathogen exposure. Using immunosequencing, the study profiled T cell repertoires from 500 to 800 subjects and related those repertoires to cytomegalovirus serostatus. In addition to the first cohort of around 670 subjects, a separate validation cohort of approximately 120 different subjects was used. To predict cytomegalovirus infection status, the study brought together high-throughput TCR immunosequencing, statistical association of individual TCRs with disease status, and machine learning. In a later analysis, previously published TCR beta repertoires from 670 or so donors were re-analyzed and high-resolution HLA genotyping was added so that TCR occurrence patterns could be studied. The later analysis used no new phenotypic data to find candidate immune exposures, relying instead on TCR beta sequences and their occurrence across donors. To decide whether each TCR beta V gene segment behaved as functional or pseudogenic, an earlier analysis of 587 of the donors relied on high-throughput TCR beta sequencing. Alongside the repertoire data, information on donor age, sex, ethnicity and CMV serostatus was compiled. In a later genetic analysis, genome-wide SNP genotypes for about three fifths of the roughly 670 donors were used, and that subset was treated as a discovery cohort. All discovery cohort repertoires had been generated on a single sequencing platform. HLA typing covered class I and class II loci at four-digit resolution. The number of donors typed differed by locus, with roughly 620-640 for A, B, C, DRB1 and DQB1, approximately 500 for DQA1, 606 for DPA1, and 450 to 480 for DPB1. Roughly five DR-DQ haplotypes were treated as single units for association and clustering because of strong linkage in the cohort. On average, around 240,000 unique TCR beta nucleotide sequences were sequenced per donor among 300 to 500 genotyped donors of the cohort, with about 19% of those sequences being non-productive. Here is what the overall study found, with its caveats: In an earlier analysis of 587 of the donors, most TCR beta V segments appeared in productive rearrangements about 90% or about 30% of the time, broadly matching IMGT annotations. A cluster of highly shared sequence variants was judged likely to represent a technical artifact of the sequencing pipeline. Immune exposure information for the cohort was limited to CMV serostatus. While some public TCRs were present in many individuals, most TCR sequences turned up only very rarely across donors. Presence/absence analyses assumed roughly uniform sequencing depth across donors, an assumption that may not hold. A later analysis reported that several top co-occurrence clusters appeared linked to parvovirus B19, influenza, CMV and Epstein-Barr virus. Because HLA typing was unavailable for some donors at each locus, only the typed subset was used in association tests. In a later analysis, the rate of TCR association differed among HLA loci, with DRB1 alleles having the most associated TCRs and HLA-C alleles having the fewest. The classifier was reported to diagnose cytomegalovirus status with high specificity and sensitivity in both the original and validation cohorts. In a later analysis, some 17,000 TCR beta sequences were associated with specific HLA alleles at a false discovery rate of 0.05. Correlated functional status among segregating V segments might reflect linkage disequilibrium, but an unknown experimental factor could not be ruled out. The earlier analysis of 587 of the donors excluded some 15 rarely observed V segments, including chromosome 9 orphons, because counts were too low. A later genetic analysis associated a missense DCLRE1C variant with V-gene and J-gene trimming of TCR beta chains, and an independent cohort replicated the association. When HLA alleles, especially DR and DQ, strongly co-occurred, TCR associations were difficult to assign to individual alleles. A few of the identified cytomegalovirus-associated TCR beta chains were confirmed in vitro to be specific for cytomegalovirus antigens. According to the authors, the approach could potentially be generalized to other disease states and immunological phenotypes. In a later genetic analysis, fewer N-insertions in productive TCRs were reported among donors in an Asian-associated ancestry cluster than the 666-donor mean. A total of 150 or so TCR beta chains were listed by the study as associated with cytomegalovirus. Most CMV-associated TCR beta chains appeared to be HLA-restricted in a later analysis, and the HLA associations seemed to be driven largely by CMV exposure. A further reported finding was that TCR beta sequences accurately predicted the HLA-A and HLA-B alleles for most subjects in the first cohort. The cohort was sequenced for TCR beta chains only, and without alpha or paired-chain data the features that could be detected were limited. In a later analysis, HLA-associated TCR beta chains were found to be more clonally expanded and to have lower generation probabilities than equally common non-associated chains.

The sample holds a few counts of this clone. This clone's antigen is unknown. It has no much larger one-base neighbor in the sample; base qualities were not kept. Receptor libraries were prepared by the immunoSEQ multiplex PCR assay. For the multiplex PCR, a mixture combining 60 forward primers for TCR Vbeta segments and 13 reverse primers for TCR Jbeta segments was used. A multiplex PCR assay on genomic DNA amplified the CDR3 region of rearranged TCR beta genes. The amplified TCR beta libraries were sequenced on the Illumina HiSeq System as 87-base-pair reads. Regarding the original processing steps: In a later analysis, some 80 million unique TCR beta chains were counted across the 690 or so repertoires, and roughly 10 million of these chains were shared by at least two donors. A nearest-neighbor algorithm error-corrected the raw reads and collapsed the reads into unique sequences, merging closely related sequences to remove PCR and sequencing errors. CDR3 sequences were aligned to IMGT reference sequences to assign V, D and J gene segments. For a sequence to be retained, at least a six-nucleotide match to both a V gene segment and a J gene segment was required. A rearrangement was called productive if the CDR3 had no stop codons and remained in frame with V and J, and every other rearrangement was called non-productive. Following IMGT convention, CDR3 was defined as the stretch from the second conserved V-encoded cysteine up to the conserved J-encoded phenylalanine. The earlier analysis of approximately 500 of the donors excluded sequences that lacked an unambiguous match to a single V gene segment. An earlier analysis of fewer than 750 of the donors called V segments functional above 56.7% productive rearrangements and segregating when the between-donor standard deviation exceeded 5%. A statistical classification framework was built to diagnose cytomegalovirus status from the catalog of TCR beta chain sequences. In a later analysis, TCR nucleotide sequences were compared against IMGT/GENE-DB human TR gene sequences so that V and J genes could be assigned. In a later analysis, CDR3 sequences and most-parsimonious VDJ recombination scenarios were assigned using the TCRdist pipeline. In a later analysis, each TCR beta chain was defined by its CDR3 amino acid sequence together with its V-gene family, and reads lacking a unique V-gene family were excluded. As a way to deal with suspected cross-contamination and a sequencing artifact, a later analysis dropped 500 to 700 nucleotide sequences that were highly shared and had low generation probability. For each public chain, a later analysis derived a clonal expansion index from normalized ranks of inferred template counts within each repertoire. A later analysis computed generation probabilities with a VDJ recombination model fitted to out-of-frame rearrangements, and checked the results against IGoR. A later analysis scored TCR-TCR, TCR-HLA and TCR-CMV co-occurrence with hypergeometric tests, applying a repertoire-size bias correction to TCR pairs. A later analysis estimated false discovery rates by permuting HLA or CMV assignments 20 times. A later analysis grouped co-occurring TCRs with DBSCAN, adding TCRdist sequence similarity when clustering within HLA-allele-positive subsets. Repertoires with fewer than 30,000 or more than 120,000 public chains, plus five repertoires with anomalous nucleotide sharing, were excluded from co-occurrence clustering. Here the immuneACCESS table is served through TCRdb, limited to in-frame sequences with V and J called. Missing clones are a known gap in these copies; in checked studies unresolved V genes cover under half, and the rest lacks a known reason. The DNA was the basis for D and trimming; V, J and clone size are from that table. The sample table shows fewer than 130,000 clones, and 76% are seen once. About an eighth of the sample is taken by the ten largest.

The cohort comprised 670 or so healthy bone marrow donors. All cohort members were sampled while nominally healthy, although unrecorded immune exposures were likely present. The donor was CMV seropositive and was included in the group of approximately 300 seropositive cohort members. Each donor provided a peripheral blood sample, and peripheral blood mononuclear cells were used for TCR beta sequencing. Genomic DNA was extracted from the blood cell samples with the Qiagen DNeasy Blood Extraction Kit. Sample: PBMCs. The receptor's source is a man aged 25 to 45 in good health and CMV-seropositive.

The CDR3 region reads CASSAGGGDEQYF. Here is the DNA: TGTGCCAGCTCAGCAGGGGGTGGAGACGAGCAGTACTTC. The rearrangement joined TRBV18 to TRBJ2-5; TRBD1 agrees with 7 junctional bases. TRBJ2-7 matches the DNA end more closely, so the J call is doubtful. CDR1 is given as KGHSH and CDR2 as LQKENI, both from the germline V gene. The CDR3 contains 13 residues, cysteine and phenylalanine counted. Only the CDR3 DNA is retained, 39 bases long and in frame from the first base.